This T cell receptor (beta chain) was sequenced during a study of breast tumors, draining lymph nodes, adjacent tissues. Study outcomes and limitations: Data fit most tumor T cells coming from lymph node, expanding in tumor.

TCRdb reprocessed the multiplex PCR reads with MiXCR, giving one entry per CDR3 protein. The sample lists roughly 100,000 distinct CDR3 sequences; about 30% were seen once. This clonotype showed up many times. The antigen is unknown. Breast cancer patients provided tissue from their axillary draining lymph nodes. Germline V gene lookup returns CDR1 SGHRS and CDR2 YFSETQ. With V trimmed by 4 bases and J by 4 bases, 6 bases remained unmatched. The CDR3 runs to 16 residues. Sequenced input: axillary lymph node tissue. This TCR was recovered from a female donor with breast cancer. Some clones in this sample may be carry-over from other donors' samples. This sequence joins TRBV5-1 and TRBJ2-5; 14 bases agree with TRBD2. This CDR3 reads CASSKGLAGDLETQYF. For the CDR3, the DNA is TGCGCCAGCAGCAAGGGACTAGCGGGAGATCTAGAGACCCAGTACTTC.